Following are 25 T cell receptor beta chains from one sample sequenced in a study of blood T cell repertoires in COVID-19. Produced via immunoSEQ multiplex PCR; TCRdb's table is partial and in-frame only. The sample shows approximately 350,000 clones, about 88% of them seen only once. The sample was PBMCs or T cells enriched from blood (not recorded which). These TCRs come from a woman younger than 45 who had recovered from COVID-19.

The chain recombines TRBV5-1 with TRBJ2-3, with 7 nucleotides matching TRBD1. With 2 bases clipped from V and 0 bases from J, the junction kept 3 bases outside the gene matches. The germline gives CDR1 SGHRS, CDR2 YFSETQ. CDR3 length equals 15 residues. The CDR3 loop is CASSLQGLSTDTQYF. The DNA of the CDR3 is TGCGCCAGCAGCTTACAGGGGCTCAGCACAGATACGCAGTATTTT.

This sequence joins TRBV27 and TRBJ2-2, with TRBD2 as a possible D gene (5 bases). Trimming took off 7 bases at V and 7 bases at J, with 10 bases between the two ends. The V gene's germline CDR1 is MNHEY and CDR2 SMNVEV (reference sequence). The CDR3 extends over 12 amino acids. The CDR3 spells CASTEGGGELFF. In DNA form, the CDR3 reads TGTGCCAGCACCGAGGGTGGCGGGGAGCTGTTTTTT.

V is TRBV19 and J is TRBJ1-4; the D gene is possibly TRBD1 (6 bases). V was clipped by 5 bases and J by 7 bases, with 20 bases between them. Germline CDR1 is LNHDA and CDR2 is SQIVND (reference sequence). The CDR3 extends over 16 amino acids. The CDR3 coding sequence is TGTGCCAGTAGTTCCCATCGTGCAGGGGAGGGTGAAAAACTGTTTTTT. Residues: CASSSHRAGEGEKLFF.

The chain is built from TRBV7-9 and TRBJ1-4; tentatively, D is TRBD1 (5 bases). Trimming pared 11 bases from V and 8 bases from J, leaving 18 bases between. This CDR3 has 13 amino acids. In germline, CDR1 is SEHNR, CDR2 FQNEAQ (reference sequence). CDR3 in amino acids: CAGSAGEYEKLFF. The CDR3 DNA follows: TGTGCCGGGTCCGCGGGGGAGTACGAAAAACTGTTTTTT.

Only a few counts were recorded for this clone. The rearrangement joins TRBV19 to TRBJ2-7, with unresolved D. Germline CDR1 is LNHDA and CDR2 is SQIVND (reference sequence). CDR3 length: 13 residues. V was trimmed by 7 bases and J by 1 base, leaving 11 bases between them. The CDR3 sequence is CASKDGASYEQYF. CDR3 sequence (DNA): TGTGCCAGTAAAGACGGAGCTTCCTACGAGCAGTACTTC.

The chain joins TRBV4-1 to TRBJ2-1; 15 nucleotides match TRBD2. Germline values: CDR1 MGHRA, CDR2 YSYEKL. J lost 9 bases, V lost 0 bases, and 3 bases had no gene match. This CDR3 has 16 residues. CDR3 sequence (DNA): TGCGCCAGCAGCCAAGATGTGGGACTAGCGGGAGGTGAGCAGTTCTTC. It is translated as CASSQDVGLAGGEQFF.

In its sample, this clone was seen a few times. The rearrangement uses TRBV5-1 and TRBJ2-7, with D uncertain. The CDR3 is 13 residues long. V dropped 5 bases and J dropped 4 bases, with 13 bases sitting between them. Germline V gene lookup returns CDR1 SGHRS and CDR2 YFSETQ. CDR3 protein: CASRAELVYEQYF. DNA for the CDR3: TGCGCCAGCAGGGCGGAGCTAGTGTACGAGCAGTACTTC.

The V and J genes are TRBV19 and TRBJ2-3; tentatively, D is TRBD2 (5 bases). The CDR3 runs 14 residues. Germline assignment: CDR1 LNHDA and CDR2 SQIVND (reference sequence). Trimming left V 1 base short and J 1 base short, with 6 bases between. The CDR3 here is CASSIVEGTDTQYF. CDR3 coding DNA: TGTGCCAGTAGTATAGTGGAGGGCACAGATACGCAGTATTTT.

The chain combines TRBV2 with TRBJ1-5; 9 positions match TRBD1. From germline, CDR1 is SNHLY and CDR2 FYNNEI. V was clipped by 6 bases and J by 1 base; unmatched bases: 4. This CDR3 contains 15 residues. CDR3 coding DNA: TGTGCCAGCAGCAGGACAGGGGTGAGCAATCAGCCCCAGCATTTT. Protein product: CASSRTGVSNQPQHF.

The rearrangement uses TRBV12-5 and TRBJ1-2; 7 nucleotides agree with TRBD1. The J segment lost 6 bases and the V segment lost 7 bases, leaving 8 bases of the junction unmatched. The CDR3 length is 13 residues. Germline loops: CDR1 LGHNT, CDR2 FRNRAP. The chain's CDR3 is CASEWDSSHGYTF. The CDR3 nucleotides are TGTGCTAGTGAATGGGACAGCTCCCATGGCTACACCTTC. Using reference TRBV12-5 and TRBJ1-2 for the parts outside the CDR3, the full variable domain is DARVTQTPRHKVTEMGQEVTMRCQPILGHNTVFWYRQTMMQGLELLAYFRNRAPLDDSGMPKDRFSAEMPDATLATLKIQPSEPRDSAVYFCASEWDSSHGYTFGSGTRLTVV.

The chain couples TRBV18 to TRBJ1-3; a weak D match, TRBD1 (6 bases). Deletions cut 2 bases from V and 4 bases from J, with 15 bases between. Germline V gene sequence: CDR1 KGHSH, CDR2 LQKENI. CDR3 length: 16 amino acids. The CDR3 region is CASSPTQQGGGNTIYF. The CDR3 DNA follows: TGTGCCAGCTCACCAACGCAACAGGGAGGGGGAAACACCATATATTTT. Combining the CDR3 with reference TRBV18 and TRBJ1-3 gives the whole variable domain NAGVMQNPRHLVRRRGQEARLRCSPMKGHSHVYWYRQLPEEGLKFMVYLQKENIIDESGMPKERFSAEFPKEGPSILRIQQVVRGDSAAYFCASSPTQQGGGNTIYFGEGSWLTVV.

This clone has just one count. The chain combines TRBV3-1 (or the pseudogene TRBV3-2) with TRBJ2-7; D possibly corresponds to TRBD1 (6 bases). The CDR3 has 16 amino acids. V lost 2 bases to trimming and J lost 4 bases, with 18 bases between them. Germline CDR1 reads LGHDT; CDR2 reads YNNKEL (reference sequence). The CDR3 spells CASSQILTGHQYEQYF. CDR3 sequence (DNA): TGTGCCAGCAGCCAAATTCTGACGGGACACCAATACGAGCAGTACTTC.

Only a few counts were recorded for this clone. The rearrangement links TRBV18 to TRBJ2-2, with no clear D. Germline V gene sequence: CDR1 KGHSH, CDR2 LQKENI. V dropped 6 bases and J dropped 3 bases, with 14 bases sitting between them. The CDR3 loop spans 15 amino acids. In DNA, the CDR3 is TGTGCCAGCTCTGCTTTAATCCCGGACACCGGGGAGCTGTTTTTT. It yields the protein CASSALIPDTGELFF.

The chain recombines TRBV30 with TRBJ1-6, with 7 bases that match TRBD1. The ends lost 4 bases at V and 7 bases at J; junction bases unmatched: 7. This CDR3 comprises 14 residues. Germline V gene data show CDR1 as GTSNPN and CDR2 as SVGIG (reference sequence). For the CDR3, the DNA is TGTGCCTGGACCACGACAGGGTCGAATTCACCCCTCCACTTT. Translation: CAWTTTGSNSPLHF. Full variable domain (outside the CDR3, taken from reference TRBV30 and TRBJ1-6): SQTIHQWPATLVQPVGSPLSLECTVEGTSNPNLYWYRQAAGRGLQLLFYSVGIGQISSEVPQNLSASRPQDRQFILSSKKLLLSDSGFYLCAWTTTGSNSPLHFGNGTRLTVT.

In its sample, this clone was seen once. This chain uses TRBV18 with TRBJ1-1, with a possible D match to TRBD1 (6 bases). The CDR3 extends over 20 amino acids. Germline V CDR1 and CDR2: KGHSH, LQKENI. With 0 bases removed from V and 0 bases from J, the gap between germline ends came to 23 bases. The chain's CDR3 is CASSPPVGGRVVPMNTEAFF. In DNA, the CDR3 is TGTGCCAGCTCACCACCGGTAGGGGGGAGGGTCGTCCCCATGAACACTGAAGCTTTCTTT. Full variable domain (outside the CDR3, taken from reference TRBV18 and TRBJ1-1): NAGVMQNPRHLVRRRGQEARLRCSPMKGHSHVYWYRQLPEEGLKFMVYLQKENIIDESGMPKERFSAEFPKEGPSILRIQQVVRGDSAAYFCASSPPVGGRVVPMNTEAFFGQGTRLTVV.

This clone appeared once. The rearrangement links TRBV18 to TRBJ1-5; D remains unclear. Trimming took 2 bases from V and 4 from J, leaving 9 bases between them. Germline CDR1 reads KGHSH; CDR2 reads LQKENI. The CDR3 covers 14 residues. The CDR3 is CASSPSSGNQPQHF. Here the CDR3 DNA reads TGTGCCAGCTCACCATCCAGCGGGAATCAGCCCCAGCATTTT.

This chain links TRBV9 with TRBJ2-2; TRBD2 agrees at 12 bases. CDR1 is SGDLS, CDR2 YYNGEE, per germline. J lost 0 bases, V lost 0 bases, and 3 bases had no gene match. The CDR3 has 18 amino acids. Here the CDR3 reads CASSVGLAGAPNTGELFF. The CDR3 nucleotides read TGTGCCAGCAGCGTAGGACTAGCGGGAGCGCCGAACACCGGGGAGCTGTTTTTT.

The chain couples TRBV9 to TRBJ2-1, with 8 bases identical to TRBD2. Germline V gene lookup returns CDR1 SGDLS and CDR2 YYNGEE. V lost 3 bases to trimming and J lost 7 bases; unmatched junction nucleotides: 12. This CDR3 has 16 residues. Here the CDR3 DNA reads TGTGCCAGCAGCGCCCCTAACAGCGGGAGTGGTAATGAGCAGTTCTTC. Protein product: CASSAPNSGSGNEQFF.

This chain connects TRBV5-1 to TRBJ2-5; D remains ambiguous. Trimming left V 4 bases short and J 4 bases short, with 14 bases between. CDR1 and CDR2 (germline): SGHRS, YFSETQ. The CDR3 is 14 amino acids. The CDR3 sequence: CASSLDSTGETQYF. In DNA, the CDR3 is TGCGCCAGCAGCCTCGACTCGACCGGAGAGACCCAGTACTTC.

This clone showed up just a few times. The rearrangement uses TRBV5-5 and TRBJ1-5; D is perhaps TRBD1 (6 bases). The length of the CDR3 is 14 residues. V was trimmed by 0 bases and J by 6 bases, leaving 10 bases between them. Germline V gene lookup returns CDR1 SGHKS and CDR2 YYEKEE (reference sequence). CDR3 DNA: TGTGCCAGCAGCTTGGTGGCAGGGGCTCAGCCCCAGCATTTT. Translating gives CASSLVAGAQPQHF.

V is TRBV27 and J is TRBJ2-2; 9 nucleotides agree with TRBD1. CDR3 size: 15 residues. The ends lost 10 bases at V and 3 bases at J; junction bases unmatched: 9. In germline, CDR1 is MNHEY, CDR2 SMNVEV (reference sequence). The CDR3 nucleotides read TGTGCCAACCCACCGGGACAGGGATACACCGGGGAGCTGTTTTTT. Its translation: CANPPGQGYTGELFF.

This clone has a single count. This rearrangement joins TRBV7-9 to TRBJ1-4; D gene uncertain. The V end was cut by 6 bases, the J end by 8 bases, with 22 bases between. CDR3 size: 16 residues. Germline CDR1 and CDR2: SEHNR and FQNEAQ (reference sequence). CDR3 region: CASRSSGGEWKEKLFF. DNA for the CDR3: TGTGCCAGCAGATCTAGCGGCGGGGAATGGAAGGAAAAACTGTTTTTT.

V gene TRBV19 combines with J gene TRBJ1-2; 9 bases are a match to TRBD1. This CDR3 is built from 15 residues. V was clipped by 3 bases and J by 7 bases; unmatched bases: 9. Germline V CDR1 and CDR2: LNHDA, SQIVND (reference sequence). Here the CDR3 DNA reads TGTGCCAGTAGTATGACTTACAGGGGGCTCATTGGCTACACCTTC. Residues: CASSMTYRGLIGYTF.

The chain carries TRBV28 and TRBJ2-7; TRBD2 aligns across 7 bases. V lost 5 bases to trimming and J lost 5 bases; unmatched junction nucleotides: 9. The germline gives CDR1 MDHEN, CDR2 SYDVKM. CDR3 size: 14 residues. The CDR3 sequence: CASSAAGRLNEQYF. CDR3 bases: TGTGCCAGCAGTGCAGCGGGAAGGTTAAACGAGCAGTACTTC.

In nucleotides, the CDR3 is TGTGCCAGCAGTTTGACAGGGAAGTACGAGCAGTACTTC. The encoded protein is CASSLTGKYEQYF. This rearrangement joins TRBV28 to TRBJ2-7, with 7 positions matching TRBD1. Germline trimming cut 3 bases from V and 4 bases from J; bases unmatched to any gene: 3. Germline-derived CDR1 and CDR2 are MDHEN and SYDVKM. CDR3 size: 13 residues.